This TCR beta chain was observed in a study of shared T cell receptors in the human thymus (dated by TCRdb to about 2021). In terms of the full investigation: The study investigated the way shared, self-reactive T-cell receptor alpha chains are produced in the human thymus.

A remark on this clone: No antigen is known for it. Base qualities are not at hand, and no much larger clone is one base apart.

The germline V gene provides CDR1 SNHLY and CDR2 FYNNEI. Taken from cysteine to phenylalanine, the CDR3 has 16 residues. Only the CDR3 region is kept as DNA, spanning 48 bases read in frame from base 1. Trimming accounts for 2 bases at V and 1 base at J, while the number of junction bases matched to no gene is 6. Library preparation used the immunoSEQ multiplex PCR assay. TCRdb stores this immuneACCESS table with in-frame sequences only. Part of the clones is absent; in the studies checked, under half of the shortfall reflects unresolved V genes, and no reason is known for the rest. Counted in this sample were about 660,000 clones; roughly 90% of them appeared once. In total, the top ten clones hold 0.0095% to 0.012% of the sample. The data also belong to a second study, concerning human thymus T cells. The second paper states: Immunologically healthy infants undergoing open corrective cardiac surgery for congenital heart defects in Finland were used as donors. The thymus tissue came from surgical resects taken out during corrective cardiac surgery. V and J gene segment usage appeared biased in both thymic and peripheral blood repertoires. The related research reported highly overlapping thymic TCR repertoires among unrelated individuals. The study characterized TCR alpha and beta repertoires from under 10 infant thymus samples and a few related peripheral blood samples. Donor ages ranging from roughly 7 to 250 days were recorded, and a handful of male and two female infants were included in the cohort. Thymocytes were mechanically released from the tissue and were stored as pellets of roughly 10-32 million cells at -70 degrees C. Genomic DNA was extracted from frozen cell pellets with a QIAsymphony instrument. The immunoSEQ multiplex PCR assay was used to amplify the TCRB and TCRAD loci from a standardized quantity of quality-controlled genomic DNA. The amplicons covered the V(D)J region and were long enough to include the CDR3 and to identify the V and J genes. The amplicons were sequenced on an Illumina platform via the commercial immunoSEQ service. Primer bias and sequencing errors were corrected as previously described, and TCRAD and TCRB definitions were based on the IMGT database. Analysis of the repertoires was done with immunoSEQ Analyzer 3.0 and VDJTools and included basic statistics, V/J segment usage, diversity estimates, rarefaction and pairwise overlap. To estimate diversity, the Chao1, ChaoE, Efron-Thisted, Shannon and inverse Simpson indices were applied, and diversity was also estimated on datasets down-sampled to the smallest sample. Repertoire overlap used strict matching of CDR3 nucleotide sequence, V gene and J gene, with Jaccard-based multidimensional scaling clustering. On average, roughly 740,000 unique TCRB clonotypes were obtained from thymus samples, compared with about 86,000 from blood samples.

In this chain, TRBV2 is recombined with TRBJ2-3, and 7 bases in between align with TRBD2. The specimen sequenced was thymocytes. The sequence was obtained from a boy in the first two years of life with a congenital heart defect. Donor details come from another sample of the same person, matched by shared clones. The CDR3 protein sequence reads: CASSELGAGGTDTQYF. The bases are TGTGCCAGCAGTGAATTAGGGGCGGGAGGCACAGATACGCAGTATTTT.